The clone carrying this T cell receptor (beta chain) appeared a single time. V was pared by 5 bases and J by 5 bases, with 15 bases between. The CDR3 extends over 14 amino acids. Germline CDR1 SGHTA, CDR2 FQGNSA. The source of the sample is a study of blood T cell repertoires in COVID-19. The wider study: Spain, Italy and the United States supplied samples that represented acute and convalescent COVID-19. PBMCs, B-cell-depleted T cells, or T cells provided the cDNA or gDNA that made up the material.

Profiled with immunoSEQ multiplex PCR; TCRdb holds only in-frame clones, not every one. The table shows 250,000 to 350,000 clones, with around 88% occurring only once. Seattle cases were enrolled at active infection and followed longitudinally. The chain links TRBV7-2 to TRBJ1-2, with a possible D match to TRBD1 (5 bases). Material: peripheral blood. The TCR comes from a woman aged 70 to 79 with COVID-19, enrolled during active disease. CDR3 region: CASSPQGLGYGYTF. The CDR3 nucleotides are TGTGCCAGCAGCCCCCAGGGACTGGGATATGGCTACACCTTC.